The 5 T cell receptor beta chains presented below share a single source sample, sequenced in a study of T cells in localized non-small cell lung cancer. Data came from immunoSEQ multiplex PCR; TCRdb stores just in-frame clones and leaves some out. The sample records 7,000 to 8,500 clones, 20% to 25% being singletons. Material: lung tumor tissue, obtained before any cancer treatment. The receptors were sampled from a man between 40 and 70 years old with stage III squamous cell lung carcinoma.

This clone was found a few times. J is TRBJ2-1 and V is TRBV19, with 9 bases aligning to TRBD2. The CDR3 totals 15 residues. Germline V gene sequence: CDR1 LNHDA, CDR2 SQIVND (reference sequence). The trim removed 4 bases at V and 6 bases at J, leaving 7 bases unmatched. CDR3 sequence: CASSTPSGIVNEQFF. CDR3 in DNA: TGTGCCAGTAGTACGCCTAGCGGGATTGTCAATGAGCAGTTCTTC.

This clone was picked up many times. The chain is built from TRBV7-2 and TRBJ2-1; D might be TRBD1 (5 bases). Germline CDR1 SGHTA, CDR2 FQGNSA. The germline V and J ends were trimmed by 1 base and 4 bases, with 5 bases remaining between them. This CDR3 has 13 residues. The CDR3 sequence is CASSLGQYNEQFF. In DNA, the CDR3 is TGTGCCAGCAGCTTAGGACAGTACAATGAGCAGTTCTTC.

This clone turned up a few times. The genes are TRBV7-1 and TRBJ2-5, with D unresolved. TRBV7-1 is assigned to the ORF class and has an uncertain function. CDR3 length: 13 amino acids. The V gene lost 7 bases and the J gene lost 2 bases, with 11 bases spanning the gap. The CDR3 loop is CASTREAQETQYF. As DNA, the CDR3 is TGTGCCAGCACCCGAGAGGCGCAAGAGACCCAGTACTTC.

This clone appeared a few times. The rearrangement uses TRBV28 and TRBJ1-5, with D unresolved. There are 12 residues in the CDR3. V was trimmed by 3 bases and J by 4 bases, leaving 4 bases between them. Germline lookup yields CDR1 MDHEN and CDR2 SYDVKM. The CDR3 sequence: CASSLGNQPQHF. CDR3 in DNA: TGTGCCAGCAGTTTGGGGAATCAGCCCCAGCATTTT. The full variable domain, completed using reference TRBV28 and TRBJ1-5, is DVKVTQSSRYLVKRTGEKVFLECVQDMDHENMFWYRQDPGLGLRLIYFSYDVKMKEKGDIPEGYSVSREKKERFSLILESASTNQTSMYLCASSLGNQPQHFGDGTRLSIL.

This clone was observed a few times. This rearrangement joins TRBV15 to TRBJ2-3, with D maybe TRBD2 (5 bases). Germline CDR1 LNHNV, CDR2 YYDKDF (reference sequence). The ends were cut back, 1 base at V and 3 bases at J, with 11 bases in the middle. The CDR3 spans 15 residues. The CDR3: CATSRGGSVTDTQYF. Here the CDR3 DNA reads TGTGCCACCAGCAGAGGAGGTAGCGTGACAGATACGCAGTATTTT.